These 24 T cell receptor beta chains were sequenced from one sample in a study of T cell responses to AZD1222 COVID-19 vaccine. Sequenced by immunoSEQ multiplex PCR; TCRdb stores in-frame clones only, minus some. The table lists about 100,000 clones, roughly nine tenths of them singletons. The sample in question was peripheral blood, obtained 28 days after the second AZD1222 dose. These receptor sequences come from an adult who received the AZD1222 COVID-19 vaccine.

CDR3 in DNA: TGTGCCAGCAGTCAAACAGGGTGGGCTAATGAAAAACTGTTTTTT. Translation gives CASSQTGWANEKLFF. The V gene is TRBV6-5, the J gene TRBJ1-4; TRBD1 is a possible D gene (6 bases). Germline V gives CDR1 MNHEY, CDR2 SVGAGI. Trimming shortened V by 5 bases and J by 3 bases, and 13 bases separated the two germline ends. The CDR3 has 15 residues.

In this sample, this clone turned up once. This chain links TRBV27 with TRBJ1-1, with 7 nucleotides matching TRBD1. The trim removed 2 bases at V and 5 bases at J, leaving 2 bases unmatched. Germline V gene data show CDR1 as MNHEY and CDR2 as SMNVEV (reference sequence). This CDR3 has 13 residues. In nucleotides, the CDR3 is TGTGCCAGCAGTTTAAACAGGGGTACTGAAGCTTTCTTT. It yields the protein CASSLNRGTEAFF.

This clone was seen just once. The chain carries TRBV18 and TRBJ1-4, with D unresolved. V lost 3 bases and J lost 0, with 5 bases in between. The CDR3 loop spans 14 amino acids. Germline CDR1 reads KGHSH; CDR2 reads LQKENI. In nucleotides, the CDR3 is TGTGCCAGCTCACCGGGCCCAACTAATGAAAAACTGTTTTTT. Protein sequence: CASSPGPTNEKLFF.

This sequence joins TRBV5-1 and TRBJ2-7; 9 bases are shared with TRBD2. CDR3 length: 15 amino acids. Germline CDR1 and CDR2: SGHRS and YFSETQ. Trimming cost V 4 bases and J 3 bases; bases outside gene matches: 8. CDR3 DNA: TGCGCCAGCAGCCAGTTAGCGGGAGTCCACTACGAGCAGTACTTC. This sequence encodes CASSQLAGVHYEQYF.

The chain carries TRBV6-5 and TRBJ2-7, with D hard to call. Germline loops: CDR1 MNHEY, CDR2 SVGAGI. There are 15 residues in the CDR3. Trimming removed 0 bases from V and 2 bases from J, with 11 bases in between. The CDR3 DNA is TGTGCCAGCAGTTACTCTTCCAACGGCGCCTACGAGCAGTACTTC. As protein: CASSYSSNGAYEQYF.

This clone is a singleton in its sample. CDR3 DNA sequence: TGCGCCAGCAGCTTGGGCGTACAGGGAGGCTCACCCCTCCACTTT. Protein product: CASSLGVQGGSPLHF. The V and J genes are TRBV5-1 and TRBJ1-6, with D possibly TRBD1 on 6 matching bases. There are 15 residues in the CDR3. Trimming took off 0 bases at V and 10 bases at J, with 14 bases between the two ends. The V gene's germline CDR1 is SGHRS and CDR2 YFSETQ.

The J gene is TRBJ1-2, the V gene TRBV11-3; possible D gene TRBD1, 5 bases. Germline lookup yields CDR1 SGHNT and CDR2 YENEEA. Trimming shortened V by 0 bases and J by 6 bases, and 11 bases separated the two germline ends. The CDR3 is made up of 14 amino acids. CDR3 loop: CASSLDGTGDGYTF. For the CDR3, the DNA is TGTGCCAGCAGCTTAGACGGAACAGGCGATGGCTACACCTTC. The complete variable domain, with remaining parts taken from reference TRBV11-3 and TRBJ1-2, reads EAGVVQSPRYKIIEKKQPVAFWCNPISGHNTLYWYLQNLGQGPELLIRYENEEAVDDSQLPKDRFSAERLKGVDSTLKIQPAELGDSAVYLCASSLDGTGDGYTFGSGTRLTVV.

The CDR3 bases are TGTGCCAGCAGACCAAGAGCGGGAGTGAGCAATACCGGGGAGCTGTTTTTT. This translates into CASRPRAGVSNTGELFF. The rearrangement links TRBV27 to TRBJ2-2; 8 bases fit TRBD2. The CDR3 is made up of 17 amino acids. Per the germline V gene, CDR1 is MNHEY and CDR2 is SMNVEV (reference sequence). With V trimmed by 6 bases and J by 5 bases, 14 bases remained unmatched.

This clone was observed once. V gene TRBV7-9 combines with J gene TRBJ1-4; a possible D gene is TRBD1 (6 bases). Germline lookup yields CDR1 SEHNR and CDR2 FQNEAQ (reference sequence). Trimming removed 7 bases from V and 6 bases from J, with 24 bases in between. CDR3 length equals 17 residues. CDR3 loop: CASTPAAGAGAYEKLFF. The CDR3 DNA reads as TGTGCCAGCACTCCCGCGGCGGGGGCAGGGGCTTATGAAAAACTGTTTTTT.

Regarding this clone: One end of the junction is discordant with germline, which a read error may explain. The rearrangement links TRBV6-6 to TRBJ2-2; 7 bases match TRBD2. Germline CDR1 and CDR2: MNHNY and SVGAGI (reference sequence). This CDR3 is 16 amino acids long. The DNA for the CDR3 is TGTGCCAGCAGTTACGCGGGAGCCTCGAATACCGGGGAGCTGTTTTTT. Protein: CASSYAGASNTGELFF.

The count of this clone is one. This chain links TRBV3-1 (or the pseudogene TRBV3-2) with TRBJ2-5; D tentatively fits TRBD1 or TRBD2 (6 bases each). The V end was cut by 1 base, the J end by 1 base, with 10 bases between. CDR3 length equals 15 residues. Germline V gene data show CDR1 as LGHDT and CDR2 as YNNKEL (reference sequence). This CDR3 reads CASSQGRDIQETQYF. The CDR3 DNA follows: TGTGCCAGCAGCCAAGGGAGGGACATCCAAGAGACCCAGTACTTC.

The chain links TRBV21-1 to TRBJ2-3; TRBD1, the D gene given by the table, was not confirmed from the DNA. TRBV21-1 is annotated as a pseudogene. This CDR3 spans 19 amino acids. CDR3: CASVPTGTGGFTSTDTQYF. DNA of the CDR3: TGTGCCAGCGTCCCCACCGGGACAGGGGGCTTTACTAGCACAGATACGCAGTATTTT.

V is TRBV5-4 and J is TRBJ2-3, with unresolved D. Germline V CDR1 and CDR2: SGHNT, YYREEE (reference sequence). The CDR3 consists of 16 residues. Trimming removed 0 bases at V and 0 bases at J, with 11 bases between. CDR3 residues: CASSLAQKASTDTQYF. The CDR3, as DNA: TGTGCCAGCAGCTTGGCCCAGAAAGCTAGCACAGATACGCAGTATTTT.

This rearrangement joins TRBV7-2 to TRBJ1-5; D perhaps matches TRBD1 (5 bases). CDR3 length: 13 amino acids. CDR1 is SGHTA and CDR2 is FQGNSA in the germline V gene. Between the trimmed V and J ends, which lost 3 bases and 5 bases, there was a span of 8 bases. CDR3 loop: CASSLWGDQPQHF. Here the CDR3 DNA reads TGTGCCAGCAGCTTGTGGGGGGATCAGCCCCAGCATTTT.

This chain joins TRBV5-1 and TRBJ2-2; 8 bases are shared with TRBD2. The V segment lost 6 bases and the J segment 3 bases; nucleotides outside the gene matches: 7. The CDR3 is 15 residues long. The V gene's germline CDR1 is SGHRS and CDR2 YFSETQ. CDR3 loop: CASTPGGSYTGELFF. The CDR3, as DNA: TGCGCCAGCACCCCGGGAGGGAGCTACACCGGGGAGCTGTTTTTT.

The chain carries TRBV6-5 and TRBJ2-3; 8 bases match TRBD2. With V trimmed by 6 bases and J by 5 bases, 10 bases remained unmatched. This CDR3 spans 15 amino acids. Germline V CDR1 and CDR2: MNHEY, SVGAGI. CDR3 amino acids: CASRDGGRTEDTQYF. CDR3 coding DNA: TGTGCCAGCAGGGACGGCGGGAGGACGGAAGATACGCAGTATTTT.

The rearrangement joins TRBV11-2 to TRBJ2-4, with 7 nucleotides matching TRBD1. The CDR3 consists of 13 residues. V shed 5 bases and J 4 bases; nucleotides not matched to a gene: 2. Germline assignment: CDR1 SGHAT and CDR2 FQNNGV. This chain's CDR3 is CASSRDRKNIQYF. In DNA, the CDR3 is TGTGCCAGCAGCCGGGACAGAAAAAACATTCAGTACTTC.

The V and J genes are TRBV3-1 (or the pseudogene TRBV3-2) and TRBJ1-1; D gene ambiguous. The CDR3 has 15 residues. Trimming took 1 base from V and 0 from J, leaving 9 bases between them. Looked up from germline, CDR1 is LGHDT and CDR2 is YNNKEL (reference sequence). CDR3 protein: CASSQGAHMNTEAFF. The CDR3 nucleotides read TGTGCCAGCAGCCAAGGTGCTCACATGAACACTGAAGCTTTCTTT.

The chain couples TRBV28 to TRBJ2-1; 8 bases map to TRBD1. V was clipped by 5 bases and J by 3 bases; unmatched bases: 9. This CDR3 contains 16 residues. Germline lookup yields CDR1 MDHEN and CDR2 SYDVKM. The CDR3 DNA reads TGTGCCAGCAGTCTCAGACAGGGGTTCGGCTACAATGAGCAGTTCTTC. Protein product: CASSLRQGFGYNEQFF.

The chain employs TRBV28 and TRBJ1-6; tentatively, D is TRBD1 (5 bases). The V gene lost 8 bases and the J gene lost 0 bases, with 20 bases spanning the gap. CDR1 is MDHEN, CDR2 SYDVKM, per germline. The CDR3 is 18 amino acids. Here the CDR3 reads CASGDQGPHSSYNSPLHF. In nucleotides, the CDR3 is TGTGCCAGCGGGGACCAGGGTCCTCACAGCTCCTATAATTCACCCCTCCACTTT.

The chain links TRBV7-8 to TRBJ1-1; D possibly corresponds to TRBD1 (5 bases). Germline V gene lookup returns CDR1 SGHVS and CDR2 FQNEAQ. This CDR3 region has 16 residues. Trimming stripped 0 bases from V and 4 bases from J, with 15 bases between. Here the CDR3 DNA reads TGTGCCAGCAGCTTAGCGCGGGCTGGGGGGGGCACTGAAGCTTTCTTT. Translation gives CASSLARAGGGTEAFF.

The V and J genes are TRBV5-1 and TRBJ2-5; TRBD2 is a possible D gene (6 bases). This CDR3 has 15 residues. Per the germline V gene, CDR1 is SGHRS and CDR2 is YFSETQ. Trimming removed 0 bases from V and 4 bases from J, with 13 bases in between. The CDR3 DNA sequence: TGCGCCAGCAGCTTGGGACAGTTGGGGGGAGAGACCCAGTACTTC. Translation: CASSLGQLGGETQYF.

In its sample, this clone was seen once. The chain employs TRBV10-2 and TRBJ2-7, with a possible D match to TRBD1 (6 bases). CDR1 and CDR2 (germline): WSHSY, SAAADI. CDR3 length: 12 amino acids. The V end lost 6 bases, the J end lost 5 bases, and 11 bases lay between the germline ends. The CDR3 here is CASRTQGHEQYF. The CDR3 DNA reads as TGCGCCAGCAGGACCCAGGGGCACGAGCAGTACTTC.

This chain uses TRBV10-1 with TRBJ2-3; no clear D gene. The CDR3 runs 14 residues. Germline CDR1 reads WNHNN; CDR2 reads SYGVQD (reference sequence). V lost 0 bases and J 2 bases, leaving 6 bases between the germline ends. Written as DNA, the CDR3 is TGCGCCAGCAGTGAGTCGACCCTCACAGATACGCAGTATTTT. Translating gives CASSESTLTDTQYF.